The clone carrying this T cell receptor beta chain appeared once. Its antigen is undetermined. CD8 cells classed as naive were CD45RO-negative and positively selected for CCR7, excluding terminally differentiated effector memory CD45RA+ cells. The table came from immunoSEQ multiplex PCR; TCRdb's copy has only in-frame clones and leaves some out. The sample yields about 2.2 million clones, more than 85% seen once. This record belongs to a study of shared clonotypes between healthy human individuals. Study outcomes and limitations: Despite large depth, sorted-subset datasets appeared incompletely sequenced.

The CDR3 loop spans 16 amino acids. Trimming took 5 bases from V and 9 from J; bases not matched to a gene: 13. Per germline, CDR1 SEHNR and CDR2 FQNEAQ (reference sequence). The sequence was collected from a man younger than 35 in good health. Some clones in this sample may be carry-over from other donors' samples. V is TRBV7-9 and J is TRBJ2-1; 10 bases match TRBD2. Sequenced: naive CD8+ T cells from PBMCs. The CDR3 here is CASSTSLAGVLGEQFF. The CDR3 nucleotides read TGTGCCAGCAGCACCTCGCTAGCGGGAGTTTTGGGTGAGCAGTTCTTC. Supplemented by reference TRBV7-9 and TRBJ2-1, the full variable domain reads DTGVSQNPRHKITKRGQNVTFRCDPISEHNRLYWYRQTLGQGPEFLTYFQNEAQLEKSRLLSDRFSAERPKGSFSTLEIQRTEQGDSAMYLCASSTSLAGVLGEQFFGPGTRLTVL.